Below, 26 T cell receptor beta chains from the same sample are listed, as sequenced in a study of blood T cells in healthy people across ages. Primers used in a second PCR of about 7 to 11 cycles were a sample-barcoded 5' primer and a J-beta primer mix. MiXCR, applied by TCRdb to the 5' RACE reads, yields one record per CDR3 protein. Of roughly 800,000 distinct CDR3 sequences in the sample, around 24% are singletons; the top ten hold about 3%. The same specimen was also included in a second study, on T cells of mothers and their children.

Sample: blood. The source is a boy younger than 18 in good health.

This clonotype showed up many times. The chain uses TRBV5-1 and TRBJ2-5; D is perhaps TRBD2 (5 bases). V was trimmed by 3 bases and J by 6 bases, leaving 12 bases between them. Germline CDR1 and CDR2: SGHRS and YFSETQ. The CDR3 sequence is 13 residues long. CDR3 in amino acids: CASSSGSEKTQYF. The CDR3 nucleotides read TGCGCCAGCAGCTCGGGTAGCGAAAAGACCCAGTACTTC.

In its sample, this clonotype was seen a few times. The chain couples TRBV6-5 to TRBJ2-7; tentative D call: TRBD2 (6 bases). Trimming left V 5 bases short and J 5 bases short, with 19 bases between. The CDR3 length is 15 residues. Germline V gene lookup returns CDR1 MNHEY and CDR2 SVGAGI. CDR3 sequence: CASSTPGLLTHEQYF. The CDR3 bases are TGTGCCAGCAGTACTCCGGGACTCCTAACCCACGAGCAGTACTTC.

This clonotype was seen a few times. The chain combines TRBV20-1 with TRBJ2-1; perhaps TRBD1 as D (5 bases). Germline-derived CDR1 and CDR2 are DFQATT and SNEGSKA (reference sequence). Between the trimmed V and J ends, which lost 3 bases and 1 base, there was a span of 10 bases. The length of the CDR3 is 14 residues. The CDR3 bases are TGCAGTGCTAGTCGGTCAGGGTCCTACAATGAGCAGTTCTTC. Translated: CSASRSGSYNEQFF.

The rearrangement uses TRBV12-3 or TRBV12-4 and TRBJ2-5, with 8 bases lining up with TRBD1. The V gene end was trimmed by 6 bases and the J gene end by 7 bases; junction bases not matched to a gene: 4. This CDR3 contains 12 residues. CDR3 nucleotide sequence: TGTGCCAGCAGCACAGGGGGACCGACCCAGTACTTC. Its protein product is CASSTGGPTQYF.

In the case of this clonotype: Mismatch with germline at one junction end may stem from a read error. The chain joins TRBV13 to TRBJ2-7, with D uncertain. Looked up from germline, CDR1 is PRHDT and CDR2 is FYEKMQ (reference sequence). This CDR3 comprises 15 residues. The CDR3 DNA reads as TGTGCCAGCAGCCTCGGGCCCAACTTGCCCTTCGGGCTGGACTTC. Translating gives CASSLGPNLPFGLDF.

The chain carries TRBV2 and TRBJ1-1, with D tentatively TRBD1 (6 bases). Trimming stripped 6 bases from V and 5 bases from J, with 10 bases between. This CDR3 spans 12 amino acids. Germline-derived CDR1 and CDR2 are SNHLY and FYNNEI. The DNA of the CDR3 is TGTGCCAGCAGCGGGACATATACTGAAGCTTTCTTT. Translated: CASSGTYTEAFF.

This chain connects TRBV14 to TRBJ2-7, with 11 bases aligning to TRBD1. The trim removed 2 bases at V and 4 bases at J, leaving 7 bases unmatched. Germline V gene lookup returns CDR1 SGHDN and CDR2 FVKESK. The CDR3 is 16 amino acids. CDR3 loop: CASSQSGTGGSYEQYF. CDR3 sequence (DNA): TGTGCCAGCAGCCAATCCGGGACAGGGGGTTCTTACGAGCAGTACTTC.

This clonotype occurred a few times. This chain links TRBV6-6 with TRBJ2-1; D ambiguous. Germline V gene lookup returns CDR1 MNHNY and CDR2 SVGAGI (reference sequence). Trimming took off 4 bases at V and 8 bases at J, with 15 bases between the two ends. This CDR3 has 14 amino acids. The CDR3 nucleotides are TGTGCCAGCAGTTTTTTGGAAAGCAAGGATGAGCAGTTCTTC. Translation: CASSFLESKDEQFF.

There are many counts of this clonotype. This chain links TRBV20-1 with TRBJ2-7; 9 nucleotides agree with TRBD2. CDR1 DFQATT and CDR2 SNEGSKA come from the germline V gene (reference sequence). The CDR3 runs 14 residues. The trim removed 3 bases at V and 3 bases at J, leaving 6 bases unmatched. CDR3 bases: TGCAGTGCTAGTCAGAGCGGGGGGTACTACGAGCAGTACTTC. Its protein is CSASQSGGYYEQYF.

The chain recombines TRBV29-1 with TRBJ2-5; D call uncertain. The length of the CDR3 is 11 residues. Germline V CDR1 and CDR2: SQVTM, ANQGSEA. V was trimmed by 4 bases and J by 10 bases, leaving 13 bases between them. The CDR3 DNA reads as TGCAGCGTTGTTGACCTCGAGGACCAGTACTTC. Its translation is CSVVDLEDQYF.

This clonotype came up a few times. This sequence joins TRBV3-1 and TRBJ2-1; 9 positions match TRBD1. J lost 8 bases, V lost 1 base, and 6 bases had no gene match. Germline CDR1 and CDR2: LGHDT and YNNKEL (reference sequence). The CDR3 is 15 residues long. CDR3 protein: CASSQVGTGYDEQFF. The CDR3 DNA follows: TGTGCCAGCAGCCAAGTGGGGACAGGGTATGATGAGCAGTTCTTC.

This clonotype has more than one count but fewer than ten. The chain has TRBV20-1 and TRBJ2-3; D could derive from TRBD1 or TRBD2 (5 bases each). The length of the CDR3 is 14 residues. V was shortened by 5 bases and J by 6 bases, with 18 bases between the two germline ends. In germline, CDR1 is DFQATT, CDR2 SNEGSKA (reference sequence). CDR3 sequence (DNA): TGCAGTGCTTGGCTCGGGGCGAGAGCGGATACGCAGTATTTT. Translation: CSAWLGARADTQYF.

In its sample, this clonotype was seen once. CDR3 loop: CASSWAEPLNTEAFF. The CDR3 DNA reads TGTGCCAGCAGCTGGGCGGAACCTTTGAACACTGAAGCTTTCTTT. The chain combines TRBV7-9 with TRBJ1-1; D remains ambiguous. V lost 4 bases, J lost 0 bases, and 12 bases lay in between. Germline CDR1 is SEHNR and CDR2 is FQNEAQ (reference sequence). CDR3 length: 15 amino acids. The full variable domain, completed using reference TRBV7-9 and TRBJ1-1, is DTGVSQNPRHKITKRGQNVTFRCDPISEHNRLYWYRQTLGQGPEFLTYFQNEAQLEKSRLLSDRFSAERPKGSFSTLEIQRTEQGDSAMYLCASSWAEPLNTEAFFGQGTRLTVV.

There are a few counts of this clonotype. The chain carries TRBV20-1 and TRBJ1-1; possible D gene TRBD1, 5 bases. V shed 6 bases and J shed 3 bases, with 14 bases lying between them. Germline V gene data show CDR1 as DFQATT and CDR2 as SNEGSKA (reference sequence). The length of the CDR3 is 13 residues. CDR3 bases: TGCAGTGCAACCGATGGGGACCACACTGAAGCTTTCTTT. Protein sequence: CSATDGDHTEAFF.

This clonotype was seen only a few times. The chain recombines TRBV20-1 with TRBJ2-7; TRBD2 might be the D (7 bases). V lost 3 bases and J 2 bases, leaving 17 bases between the germline ends. CDR3 length: 15 amino acids. CDR1 and CDR2 (germline): DFQATT, SNEGSKA (reference sequence). This CDR3 reads CSASRGGGFAYEQYF. CDR3 coding DNA: TGCAGTGCTAGCCGGGGAGGGGGTTTCGCCTACGAGCAGTACTTC.

The rearrangement joins TRBV5-1 to TRBJ2-1; 7 positions match TRBD2. CDR3 size: 15 residues. V lost 5 bases to trimming and J lost 4 bases; unmatched junction nucleotides: 9. CDR1 is SGHRS and CDR2 is YFSETQ in the germline V gene. This CDR3 is CASSNRPGGYNEQFF. CDR3 nucleotides: TGCGCCAGCAGTAACCGGCCGGGGGGTTACAATGAGCAGTTCTTC.

The chain uses TRBV7-6 and TRBJ2-5, with D perhaps matching TRBD2 (5 bases). Between the trimmed V and J ends, which lost 3 bases and 5 bases, there was a span of 22 bases. Looked up from germline, CDR1 is SGHVS and CDR2 is FNYEAQ. CDR3 length: 17 amino acids. The CDR3 spells CASSFYDAGLQVETQYF. Written as DNA, the CDR3 is TGTGCCAGCAGCTTCTACGACGCGGGCCTACAAGTGGAGACCCAGTACTTC.

The chain joins TRBV20-1 to TRBJ2-7; 8 nucleotides line up with TRBD2. V trimming: 0 bases; J trimming: 2 bases; junction bases outside the gene matches: 3. The V gene's germline CDR1 is DFQATT and CDR2 SNEGSKA (reference sequence). CDR3 length: 14 amino acids. CDR3 region: CSARDPGGPYEQYF. The CDR3 DNA reads TGCAGTGCTAGAGATCCGGGAGGGCCCTACGAGCAGTACTTC.

For this clonotype: The conserved final phenylalanine or tryptophan is absent from the CDR3, which likely points to a read error. The chain combines TRBV6-6 with TRBJ1-4, with 8 positions matching TRBD1. CDR3 length equals 14 residues. Germline CDR1 reads MNHNY; CDR2 reads SVGAGI (reference sequence). With 6 bases clipped from V and 6 bases from J, the junction kept 6 bases outside the gene matches. CDR3 sequence reads: CASSTGGWDEKLFL. CDR3 sequence (DNA): TGTGCCAGCAGCACAGGGGGTTGGGATGAAAAACTGTTTTTG.

As regards this clonotype: Its ends do not fully match the called genes, so a read error is possible. The rearrangement links TRBV20-1 to TRBJ2-1; a possible D gene is TRBD2 (6 bases). Judging by the DNA end, TRBJ2-5 fits better; the J call may be wrong. In germline, CDR1 is DFQATT, CDR2 SNEGSKA (reference sequence). This CDR3 contains 13 residues. CDR3 nucleotide sequence: TGCAGTGTTAAGAGGGACTTTCAAGGGACCCAGTACTTC. As protein: CSVKRDFQGTQYF.

J is TRBJ1-4 and V is TRBV7-9; 11 positions match TRBD1. The CDR3 runs 15 residues. V shed 5 bases, J shed 8 bases, and the junction held 7 bases outside the gene matches. The germline V gene encodes CDR1 SEHNR and CDR2 FQNEAQ (reference sequence). CDR3 amino acids: CASSAPGTGGEKLFF. The CDR3 region has the DNA TGTGCCAGCAGCGCCCCCGGGACAGGGGGGGAAAAACTGTTTTTT.

The chain has TRBV2 and TRBJ2-1; 10 nucleotides line up with TRBD2. Matching the DNA end better, TRBJ2-5 makes the J call doubtful. The V gene's germline CDR1 is SNHLY and CDR2 FYNNEI. The CDR3 sequence is 17 residues long. The CDR3 region is CASSRSELAGTSETQYF. The CDR3 nucleotides read TGTGCCAGCAGCCGAAGCGAACTAGCGGGGACTTCAGAGACCCAGTACTTC.

The rearrangement joins TRBV12-3 or TRBV12-4 to TRBJ2-3, with a weak D call TRBD2 (6 bases). The CDR3 extends over 14 amino acids. Trimming removed 6 bases at V and 2 bases at J, with 12 bases between. The CDR3 loop is CASSAGTFTDTQYF. CDR3 nucleotides: TGTGCCAGCAGCGCCGGGACTTTCACAGATACGCAGTATTTT.

The chain uses TRBV5-1 and TRBJ2-3; 10 nucleotides line up with TRBD2. The ends lost 6 bases at V and 6 bases at J; junction bases unmatched: 7. The germline V gene has CDR1 SGHRS and CDR2 YFSETQ. This CDR3 is 14 amino acids long. The chain's CDR3 is CASIASGSLDTQYF. The DNA of the CDR3 is TGCGCCAGCATAGCTAGCGGGAGTCTGGATACGCAGTATTTT.

The CDR3 sequence is CASSLGSAAYEQYF. CDR3 bases: TGTGCCAGCAGTTTAGGTTCCGCAGCATACGAGCAGTACTTC. V gene TRBV12-3 or TRBV12-4 combines with J gene TRBJ2-7; D is uncertain. This CDR3 is built from 14 residues. V lost 1 base and J lost 4, with 11 bases in between.

This chain joins TRBV2 and TRBJ2-1, with TRBD1 identical over 7 bases. Trimming cost V 5 bases and J 0 bases; bases outside gene matches: 10. The germline gives CDR1 SNHLY, CDR2 FYNNEI. The CDR3 length is 17 residues. CDR3 residues: CASSHSGTESSYNEQFF. CDR3 sequence (DNA): TGTGCCAGCAGTCACTCCGGGACAGAGAGCTCCTACAATGAGCAGTTCTTC. Based on the CDR3 plus reference TRBV2 and TRBJ2-1, the full variable domain is EPEVTQTPSHQVTQMGQEVILRCVPISNHLYFYWYRQILGQKVEFLVSFYNNEISEKSEIFDDQFSVERPDGSNFTLKIRSTKLEDSAMYFCASSHSGTESSYNEQFFGPGTRLTVL.